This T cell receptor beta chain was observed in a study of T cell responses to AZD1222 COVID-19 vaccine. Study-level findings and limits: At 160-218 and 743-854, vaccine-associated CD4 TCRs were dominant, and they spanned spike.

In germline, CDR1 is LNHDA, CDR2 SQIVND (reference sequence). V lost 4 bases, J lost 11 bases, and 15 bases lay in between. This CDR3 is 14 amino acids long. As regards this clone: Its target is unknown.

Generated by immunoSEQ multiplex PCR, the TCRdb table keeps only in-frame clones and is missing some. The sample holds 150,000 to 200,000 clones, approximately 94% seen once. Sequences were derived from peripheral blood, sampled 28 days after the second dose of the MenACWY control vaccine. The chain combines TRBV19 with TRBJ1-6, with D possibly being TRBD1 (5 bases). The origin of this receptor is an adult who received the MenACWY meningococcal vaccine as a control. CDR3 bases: TGTGCCAGTAGTACTAACGGACACCCGGCACCCCTCCACTTT. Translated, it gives CASSTNGHPAPLHF.